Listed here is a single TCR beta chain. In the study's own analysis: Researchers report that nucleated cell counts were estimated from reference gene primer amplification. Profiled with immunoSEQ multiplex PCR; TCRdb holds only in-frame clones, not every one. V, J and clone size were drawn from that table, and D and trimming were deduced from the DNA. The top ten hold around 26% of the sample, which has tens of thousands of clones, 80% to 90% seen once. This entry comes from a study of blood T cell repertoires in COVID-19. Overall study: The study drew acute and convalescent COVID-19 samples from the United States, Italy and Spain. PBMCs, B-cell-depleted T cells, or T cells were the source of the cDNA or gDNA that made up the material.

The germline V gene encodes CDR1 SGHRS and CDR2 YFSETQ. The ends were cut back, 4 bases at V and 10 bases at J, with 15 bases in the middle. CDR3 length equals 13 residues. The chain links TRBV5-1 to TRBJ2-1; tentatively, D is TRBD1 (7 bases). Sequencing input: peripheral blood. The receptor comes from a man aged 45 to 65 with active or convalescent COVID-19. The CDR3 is CASSNARGREQFF. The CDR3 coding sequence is TGCGCCAGCAGCAACGCCAGGGGGAGGGAGCAGTTCTTC.